This T cell receptor beta chain is from a study of T cells in women clearing cervical HPV infection. Study-wide findings and caveats: CIN3+ cases had significantly higher TCR richness than controls; evenness did not differ.

TCRdb's table, derived via immunoSEQ multiplex PCR, lists solely in-frame clones and lacks some. The sample table includes around 28,000 clones. CDR1 and CDR2 from the germline V gene are SGHVS and FQNEAQ. The CDR3 consists of 15 residues. The V end lost 5 bases, the J end lost 5 bases, and 18 bases lay between the germline ends. About this clone: What it recognizes is unknown. The CDR3 end is not reached by the read, which stops 3 residues before it; the germline J gene fills it in.

All donors had a single incident cervical HPV16 infection, not prevalent. MY09/MY11 PCR detected cervical HPV DNA; dot-blot assigned genotypes. This sequence originates from a woman aged 18 to 75 with a cervical HPV16 infection that either progressed to CIN3+ or cleared (not recorded which). The chain employs TRBV7-8 and TRBJ1-1, with D perhaps TRBD1 (5 bases). Material: blood buffy coat. The CDR3: CASSPTSGGWTEAFF. CDR3 DNA (partial): TGTGCCAGCAGCCCTACCAGCGGGGGTTGGACTGAA.